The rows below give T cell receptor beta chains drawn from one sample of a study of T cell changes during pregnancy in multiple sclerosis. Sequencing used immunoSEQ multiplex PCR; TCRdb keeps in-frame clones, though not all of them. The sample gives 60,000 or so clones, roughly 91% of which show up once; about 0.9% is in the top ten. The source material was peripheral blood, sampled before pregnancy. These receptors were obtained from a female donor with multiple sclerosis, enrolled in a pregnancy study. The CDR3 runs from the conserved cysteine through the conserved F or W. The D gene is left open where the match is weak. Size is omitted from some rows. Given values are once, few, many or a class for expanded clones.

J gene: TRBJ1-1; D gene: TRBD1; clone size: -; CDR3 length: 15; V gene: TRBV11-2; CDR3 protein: CASHPGQGAGTEAFF; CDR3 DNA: TGTGCCAGCCACCCGGGACAGGGGGCGGGAACTGAAGCTTTCTTT
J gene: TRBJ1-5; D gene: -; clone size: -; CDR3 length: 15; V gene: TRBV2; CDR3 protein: CASSEPPSGNQPQHF; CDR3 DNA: TGTGCCAGCAGTGAACCGCCAAGCGGAAATCAGCCCCAGCATTTT
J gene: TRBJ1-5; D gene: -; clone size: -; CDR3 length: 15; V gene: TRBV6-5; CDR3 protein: CASRRDTNSNQPQHF; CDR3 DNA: TGTGCCAGCAGGAGGGACACCAATAGCAATCAGCCCCAGCATTTT
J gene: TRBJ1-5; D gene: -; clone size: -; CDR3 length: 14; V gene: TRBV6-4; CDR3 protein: CASERGQLNQPQHF; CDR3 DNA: TGTGCCAGCGAGAGAGGACAGCTCAATCAGCCCCAGCATTTT
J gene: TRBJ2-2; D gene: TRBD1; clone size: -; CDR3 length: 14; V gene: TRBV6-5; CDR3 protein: CASSDRGPVGELFF; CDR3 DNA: TGTGCCAGTTCGGACAGGGGGCCTGTCGGGGAGCTGTTTTTT
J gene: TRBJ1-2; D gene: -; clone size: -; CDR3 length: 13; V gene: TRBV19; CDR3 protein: CASRQGGVYGYTF; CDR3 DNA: TGTGCCAGTAGACAAGGGGGGGTCTATGGCTACACCTTC
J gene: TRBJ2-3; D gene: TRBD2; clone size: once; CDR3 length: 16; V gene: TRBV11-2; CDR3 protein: CASSSGAGGPTDTQYF; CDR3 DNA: TGTGCCAGCAGCTCCGGGGCGGGGGGGCCCACAGATACGCAGTATTTT
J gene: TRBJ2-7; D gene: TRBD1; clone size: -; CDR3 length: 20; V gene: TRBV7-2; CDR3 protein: CASSLAPTGTGAAAFYEQYF; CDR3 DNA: TGTGCCAGCAGCTTAGCCCCGACCGGGACAGGGGCGGCGGCATTCTACGAGCAGTACTTC
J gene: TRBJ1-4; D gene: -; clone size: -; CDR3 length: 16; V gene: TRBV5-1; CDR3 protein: CASRSGSGGSNEKLFF; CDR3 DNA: TGCGCCAGCAGGTCAGGGAGCGGGGGCAGCAATGAAAAACTGTTTTTT
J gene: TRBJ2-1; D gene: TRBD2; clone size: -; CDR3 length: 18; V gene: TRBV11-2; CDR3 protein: CASSLALWSGGADNEQFF; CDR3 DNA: TGTGCCAGCAGCTTAGCCCTTTGGAGCGGGGGGGCTGACAATGAGCAGTTCTTC
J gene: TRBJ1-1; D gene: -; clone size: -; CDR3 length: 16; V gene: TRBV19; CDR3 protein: CASARGQNPKNTEAFF; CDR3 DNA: TGTGCCTCAGCCAGGGGCCAAAATCCGAAGAACACTGAAGCTTTCTTT
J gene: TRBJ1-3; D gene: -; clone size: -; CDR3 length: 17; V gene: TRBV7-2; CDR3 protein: CASSLAPLAVSGNTIYF; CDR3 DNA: TGTGCCAGCAGCCTTGCTCCGCTCGCGGTCTCTGGAAACACCATATATTTT
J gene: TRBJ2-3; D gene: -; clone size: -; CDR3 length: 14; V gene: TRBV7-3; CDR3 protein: CASSLVGGADTQYF; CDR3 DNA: TGTGCCAGCAGCTTAGTCGGAGGGGCAGATACGCAGTATTTT
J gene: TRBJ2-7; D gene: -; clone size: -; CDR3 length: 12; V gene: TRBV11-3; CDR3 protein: CASSFRGYEQYF; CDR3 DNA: TGTGCCAGCAGCTTTCGGGGCTACGAGCAGTACTTC
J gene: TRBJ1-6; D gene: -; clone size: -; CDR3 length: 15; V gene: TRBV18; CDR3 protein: CASSPLASDNSPLHF; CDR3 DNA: TGTGCCAGCTCACCTCTCGCCAGTGATAATTCACCCCTCCACTTT
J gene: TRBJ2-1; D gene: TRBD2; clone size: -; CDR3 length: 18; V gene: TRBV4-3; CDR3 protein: CASSQDSGGGPPYNEQFF; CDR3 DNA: TGCGCCAGCAGCCAAGATAGCGGGGGGGGCCCACCTTACAATGAGCAGTTCTTC
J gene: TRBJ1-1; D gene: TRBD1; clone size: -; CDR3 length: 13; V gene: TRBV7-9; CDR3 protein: CASSAGQGIGAFF; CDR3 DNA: TGTGCCAGCAGCGCGGGACAGGGGATCGGAGCTTTCTTT
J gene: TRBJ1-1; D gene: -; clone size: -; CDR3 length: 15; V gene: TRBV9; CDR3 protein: CASSVGSLMNTEAFF; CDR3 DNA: TGTGCCAGCAGCGTAGGGAGCCTAATGAACACTGAAGCTTTCTTT
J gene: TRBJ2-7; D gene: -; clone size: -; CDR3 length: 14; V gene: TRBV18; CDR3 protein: CASSLGLSPYEQYF; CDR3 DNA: TGTGCCAGCTCACTCGGACTATCCCCCTACGAGCAGTACTTC
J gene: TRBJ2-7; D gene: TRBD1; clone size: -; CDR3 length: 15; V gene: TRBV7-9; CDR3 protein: CASSLPGQKIYEQYF; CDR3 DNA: TGTGCCAGCAGCCTCCCGGGACAGAAGATCTACGAGCAGTACTTC
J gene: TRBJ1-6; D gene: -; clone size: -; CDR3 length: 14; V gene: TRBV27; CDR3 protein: CASSLRGLNSPLHF; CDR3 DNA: TGTGCCAGCAGTTTAAGGGGCCTTAATTCACCCCTCCACTTT
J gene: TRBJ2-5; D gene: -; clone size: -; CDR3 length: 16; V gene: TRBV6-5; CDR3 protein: CASSYSTVGGQETQYF; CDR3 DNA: TGTGCCAGCAGTTACTCGACGGTCGGCGGACAAGAGACCCAGTACTTC
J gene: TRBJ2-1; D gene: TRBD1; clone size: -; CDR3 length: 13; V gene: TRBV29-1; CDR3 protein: CSDGTGGYNEQFF; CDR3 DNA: TGCAGCGACGGGACAGGGGGCTACAATGAGCAGTTCTTC
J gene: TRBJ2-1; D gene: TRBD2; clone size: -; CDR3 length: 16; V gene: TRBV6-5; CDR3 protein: CASSYARGGRSNEQFF; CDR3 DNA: TGTGCCAGCAGTTACGCACGGGGGGGGCGCTCCAATGAGCAGTTCTTC
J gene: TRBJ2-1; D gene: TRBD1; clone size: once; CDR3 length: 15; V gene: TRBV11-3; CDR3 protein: CASSPDRGPYNEQFF; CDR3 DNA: TGTGCCAGCAGTCCTGACAGGGGACCCTACAATGAGCAGTTCTTC
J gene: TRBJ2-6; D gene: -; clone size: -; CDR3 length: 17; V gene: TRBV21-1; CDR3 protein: CASSPHFPGTGANVLTF; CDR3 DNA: TGTGCCAGCAGCCCCCACTTCCCAGGGACTGGGGCCAACGTCCTGACTTTC
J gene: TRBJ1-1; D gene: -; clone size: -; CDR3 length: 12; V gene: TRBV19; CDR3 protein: CASRAKNTEAFF; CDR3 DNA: TGTGCCAGTCGCGCCAAGAACACTGAAGCTTTCTTT
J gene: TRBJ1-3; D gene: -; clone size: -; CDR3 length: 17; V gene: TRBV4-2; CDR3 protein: CASSQPEEGISGNTIYF; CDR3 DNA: TGTGCCAGCAGCCAGCCCGAGGAGGGGATCTCTGGAAACACCATATATTTT
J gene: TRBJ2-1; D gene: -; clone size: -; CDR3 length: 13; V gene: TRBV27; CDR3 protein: CASSFRDYNEQFF; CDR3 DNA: TGTGCCAGCAGTTTCCGCGACTACAATGAGCAGTTCTTC
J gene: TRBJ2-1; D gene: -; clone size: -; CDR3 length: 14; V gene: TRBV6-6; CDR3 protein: CASQGGIGYNEQFF; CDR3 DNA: TGTGCCAGCCAGGGGGGCATAGGTTACAATGAGCAGTTCTTC
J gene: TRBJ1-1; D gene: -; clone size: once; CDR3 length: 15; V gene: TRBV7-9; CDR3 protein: CASSLGRSMNTEAFF; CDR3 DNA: TGTGCCAGCAGCTTGGGGCGGTCCATGAACACTGAAGCTTTCTTT
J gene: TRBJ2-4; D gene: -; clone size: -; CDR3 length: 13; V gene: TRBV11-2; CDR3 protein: CASSSTSKNIQYF; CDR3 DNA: TGTGCCAGCAGCTCAACATCCAAAAACATTCAGTACTTC
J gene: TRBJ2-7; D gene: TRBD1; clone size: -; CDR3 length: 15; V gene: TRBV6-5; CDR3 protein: CASSSYRDSSYEQYF; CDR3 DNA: TGTGCCAGCAGTTCTTACCGGGACAGCTCCTACGAGCAGTACTTC
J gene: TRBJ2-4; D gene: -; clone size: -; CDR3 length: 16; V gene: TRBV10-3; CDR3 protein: CAISESKGGFKNIQYF; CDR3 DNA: TGTGCCATCAGTGAGTCGAAGGGGGGGTTCAAAAACATTCAGTACTTC
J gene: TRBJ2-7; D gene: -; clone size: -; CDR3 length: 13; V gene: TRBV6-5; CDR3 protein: CASIPSTSYEQYF; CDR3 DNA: TGTGCCAGCATCCCTAGTACCTCCTACGAGCAGTACTTC
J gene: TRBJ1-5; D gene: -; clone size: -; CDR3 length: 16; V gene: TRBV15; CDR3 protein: CATSREGAFSNQPQHF; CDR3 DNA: TGTGCCACCAGCAGAGAAGGGGCCTTTAGCAATCAGCCCCAGCATTTT
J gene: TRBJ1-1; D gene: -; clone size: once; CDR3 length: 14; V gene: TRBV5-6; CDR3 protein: CASSSSGASTEAFF; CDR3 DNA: TGTGCCAGCAGCTCGTCAGGGGCGAGCACTGAAGCTTTCTTT
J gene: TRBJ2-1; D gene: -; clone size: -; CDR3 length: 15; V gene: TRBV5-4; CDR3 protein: CASSSQTGTLAEQFF; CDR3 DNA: TGTGCCAGCAGCTCACAGACAGGAACCCTGGCTGAGCAGTTCTTC
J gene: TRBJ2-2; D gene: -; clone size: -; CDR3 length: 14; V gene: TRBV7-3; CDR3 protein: CASSLGTNTGELFF; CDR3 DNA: TGTGCCAGCAGCTTAGGCACGAACACCGGGGAGCTGTTTTTT
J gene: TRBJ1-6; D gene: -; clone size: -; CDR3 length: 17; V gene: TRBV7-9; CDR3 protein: CASSLPLLGGLNSPLHF; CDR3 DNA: TGTGCCAGCAGCTTACCCCTCTTGGGGGGTTTGAATTCACCCCTCCACTTT
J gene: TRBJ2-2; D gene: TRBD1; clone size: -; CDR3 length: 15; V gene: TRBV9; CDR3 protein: CASSGGTGRSGELFF; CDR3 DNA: TGTGCCAGCAGCGGGGGGACAGGGCGGTCCGGGGAGCTGTTTTTT
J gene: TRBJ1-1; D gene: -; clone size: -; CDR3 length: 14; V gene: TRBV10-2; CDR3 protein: CASSDRGRNTEAFF; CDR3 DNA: TGCGCCAGCAGTGACAGGGGTAGGAACACTGAAGCTTTCTTT
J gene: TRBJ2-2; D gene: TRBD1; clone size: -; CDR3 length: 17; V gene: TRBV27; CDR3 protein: CASSPYPGQGGTGELFF; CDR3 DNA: TGTGCCAGCAGTCCCTACCCCGGACAGGGGGGGACCGGGGAGCTGTTTTTT
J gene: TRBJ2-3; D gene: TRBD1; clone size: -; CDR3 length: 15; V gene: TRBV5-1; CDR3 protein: CASSFGQGLTDTQYF; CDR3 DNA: TGCGCCAGCAGCTTCGGACAGGGTTTGACAGATACGCAGTATTTT
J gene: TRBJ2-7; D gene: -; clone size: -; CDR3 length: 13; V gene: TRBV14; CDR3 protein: CASRPGQTYEQYF; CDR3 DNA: TGTGCCAGCAGACCCGGACAGACCTACGAGCAGTACTTC
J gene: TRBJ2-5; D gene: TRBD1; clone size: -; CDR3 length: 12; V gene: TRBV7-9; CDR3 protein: CAGGTGMETQYF; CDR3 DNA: TGTGCCGGCGGGACAGGGATGGAGACCCAGTACTTC
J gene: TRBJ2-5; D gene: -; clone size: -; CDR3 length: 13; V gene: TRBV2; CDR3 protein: CASARGLRETQYF; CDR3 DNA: TGTGCCAGCGCGCGGGGGCTAAGAGAGACCCAGTACTTC
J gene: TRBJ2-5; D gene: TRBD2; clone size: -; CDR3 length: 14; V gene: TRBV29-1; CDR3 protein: CSVSPLAGTETQYF; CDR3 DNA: TGCAGCGTGTCTCCACTAGCGGGGACGGAGACCCAGTACTTC
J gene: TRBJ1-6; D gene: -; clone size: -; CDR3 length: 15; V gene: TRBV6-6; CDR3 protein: CASSYSEFDNSPLHF; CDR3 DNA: TGTGCCAGCAGTTACTCGGAGTTTGACAATTCACCCCTCCACTTT
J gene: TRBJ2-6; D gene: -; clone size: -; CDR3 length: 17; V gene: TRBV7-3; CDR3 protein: CASSPDIGWYGANVLTF; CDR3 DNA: TGTGCCAGCAGCCCGGACATCGGATGGTATGGGGCCAACGTCCTGACTTTC
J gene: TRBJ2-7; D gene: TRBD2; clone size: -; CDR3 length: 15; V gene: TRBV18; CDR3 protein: CASSPTSGGTYEQYF; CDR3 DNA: TGTGCCAGCTCACCTACGAGCGGGGGAACCTACGAGCAGTACTTC
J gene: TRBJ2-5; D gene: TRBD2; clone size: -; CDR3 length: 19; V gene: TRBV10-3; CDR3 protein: CAISEPGLAVRRGQETQYF; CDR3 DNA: TGTGCCATCAGTGAGCCGGGACTAGCGGTTAGGAGGGGCCAAGAGACCCAGTACTTC
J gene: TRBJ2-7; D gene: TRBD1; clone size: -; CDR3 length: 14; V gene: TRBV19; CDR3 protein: CASSQDRVAYEQYF; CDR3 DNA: TGTGCCAGCTCACAAGACAGGGTAGCCTACGAGCAGTACTTC
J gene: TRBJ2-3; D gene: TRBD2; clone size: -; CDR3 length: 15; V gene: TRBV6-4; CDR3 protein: CASSDSGGGTDTQYF; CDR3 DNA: TGTGCCAGCAGTGACTCGGGGGGGGGCACAGATACGCAGTATTTT
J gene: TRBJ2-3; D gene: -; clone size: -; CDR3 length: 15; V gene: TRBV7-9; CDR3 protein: CASSLMRGSTDTQYF; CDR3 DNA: TGTGCCAGCAGCTTGATGCGGGGAAGCACAGATACGCAGTATTTT